These T cell receptor beta chains were read from a single sample in a study of blood T cell repertoires in COVID-19. TCRdb's copy holds only in-frame clones and misses some; the assay was immunoSEQ multiplex PCR. The sample comprises over 110,000 clones, roughly 76% of which are singletons, and approximately 14% rests with the top ten. The sequenced material came from peripheral blood. The source of these receptors is a man aged 80 or over with acute or convalescent COVID-19. CDR3s include the opening cysteine and the closing phenylalanine or tryptophan. The D gene is left open where the match is weak. Where a row states a size, it is once, few, many or the class of an expanded clone; other rows omit it.

NA,TRBV5-5,TRBJ1-1,NA,TGTGCCAGCAGCTTCCAGGGCCCGAACAAAGAAGCTTTCTTT,CASSFQGPNKEAFF
NA,TRBV7-2,TRBJ2-3,TRBD2,TGTGCCAGCAGCCCCTGGACTAGAGGGACCACAGATACGCAGTATTTT,CASSPWTRGTTDTQYF
once,TRBV6-6,TRBJ2-7,NA,TGTGCCAGCAGTTATACAGGGACCTACGAGCAGTACTTC,CASSYTGTYEQYF
NA,TRBV27,TRBJ2-1,NA,TGTGCCAGCAGCAGGACAGCCTTAAGCTCCTACAATGAGCAGTTCTTC,CASSRTALSSYNEQFF
once,TRBV24-1,TRBJ1-2,TRBD1,TGTGCCACCAGTGATTTCGGGGGGGACAGACCCTATGGCTACACCTTC,CATSDFGGDRPYGYTF
once,TRBV27,TRBJ1-1,TRBD1,TGTGCCAGCAGTTTAGGTGACAGGGGCACTGAAGCTTTCTTT,CASSLGDRGTEAFF
NA,TRBV6-6,TRBJ2-1,NA,TGTGCCAGCGGTGTAAGCCCGGGAAATGAGCAGTTCTTC,CASGVSPGNEQFF
NA,TRBV19,TRBJ1-5,TRBD1,TGTGCCAGTAGTAAAGGAGGGGGACAGGGGAAGCCAAGGTCTCCGGGTAATCAGCCCCAGCATTTT,CASSKGGGQGKPRSPGNQPQHF
NA,TRBV28,TRBJ1-2,NA,TGTGCCAGCAGACCGGGGTTGGGGGGCTACACCTTC,CASRPGLGGYTF
NA,TRBV6-6,TRBJ1-2,TRBD1,TGTGCCAGCAGCTCAGGGACAGGGGGCGCCAGGAATTTGTGGAGCTATGGCTACACCTTC,CASSSGTGGARNLWSYGYTF
NA,TRBV29-1,TRBJ2-1,NA,TGCAGCGTTGAAGATTGGCAGAACAATGAGCAGTTCTTC,CSVEDWQNNEQFF
few,TRBV12-3/TRBV12-4,TRBJ2-7,NA,TGTGCCAGCAGGCGGGACTCCTCCTACGAGCAGTACTTC,CASRRDSSYEQYF
NA,TRBV28,TRBJ1-1,NA,TGTGCCAGCAGTTTATCGGGAAGGCCTGAAGCTTTCTTT,CASSLSGRPEAFF
once,TRBV9,TRBJ2-5,TRBD2,TGTGCCAGCAGCCCAACCGGACTAGTTGTAGAGACCCAGTACTTC,CASSPTGLVVETQYF
NA,TRBV5-4,TRBJ1-2,TRBD1,TGTGCCAGCAGACCGACAGGGGGCTCGAACTATGGCTACACCTTC,CASRPTGGSNYGYTF
NA,TRBV4-1,TRBJ1-2,TRBD1,TGCGCCAGCAGCCCAAGACAGGGGTCTCAATATGGCTACACCTTC,CASSPRQGSQYGYTF
few,TRBV28,TRBJ1-5,NA,TGTGCCAGCAGTTTCCGGACAGCCCTGTTGGGTCAGCCCCAGCATTTT,CASSFRTALLGQPQHF
NA,TRBV6-5,TRBJ2-7,TRBD2,TGTGCCAGCTCGCGGGACTACTCTTACGAGCAGTACTTC,CASSRDYSYEQYF
NA,TRBV12-5,TRBJ1-5,NA,TGTGCTAGTGGTTTGGGGACACTGAGGAGTTATAGCAATCAGCCCCAGCATTTT,CASGLGTLRSYSNQPQHF
NA,TRBV6-5,TRBJ1-5,NA,TGTGCCACCGGGTTATTTAGCAATCAGCCCCAGCATTTT,CATGLFSNQPQHF
NA,TRBV2,TRBJ1-2,TRBD1,TGTGCCAGCAGCGAGGACAGGAACTATGGCTACACCTTC,CASSEDRNYGYTF
NA,TRBV2,TRBJ2-1,TRBD2,TGTGCCAGCAGCCCCGTGGCGGCGGGGGGGCGAGGTGAGCAGTTCTTC,CASSPVAAGGRGEQFF
NA,TRBV4-1,TRBJ2-7,NA,TGCGCCAGCAGCCAAGTAGCCCCCCAGGGGTTTCCTTACGAGCAGTACTTC,CASSQVAPQGFPYEQYF